The TCR beta chain described here comes from a study of OX40 agonist ivuxolimab in advanced cancers. TCRdb keeps only in-frame clones here, not all; method: immunoSEQ multiplex PCR. The sample contains 65,000 or so clones, about 83% of which appear only once. For this clone: Its specificity is not known.

Trimming cost V 4 bases and J 3 bases; bases outside gene matches: 4. There are 15 residues in the CDR3. The germline V gene has CDR1 KGHSH and CDR2 LQKENI. General observations from the study: Among the nonresponders, some also had low normalized T-cell clonal expansion.

Researchers took blood at baseline, on cycle 4 day 1, and on cycle 7 day 1. The source of this sequence is an adult with an advanced solid tumor such as melanoma, head and neck, liver or kidney cancer. This chain links TRBV18 with TRBJ2-1, with 9 bases identical to TRBD2. The input for sequencing was CD4+ or CD8+ T cells sorted from blood, taken in a trial of the OX40 agonist ivuxolimab. In DNA, the CDR3 is TGTGCCAGCTCACAGACTAGCGGACTCTACAATGAGCAGTTCTTC. It codes for CASSQTSGLYNEQFF.